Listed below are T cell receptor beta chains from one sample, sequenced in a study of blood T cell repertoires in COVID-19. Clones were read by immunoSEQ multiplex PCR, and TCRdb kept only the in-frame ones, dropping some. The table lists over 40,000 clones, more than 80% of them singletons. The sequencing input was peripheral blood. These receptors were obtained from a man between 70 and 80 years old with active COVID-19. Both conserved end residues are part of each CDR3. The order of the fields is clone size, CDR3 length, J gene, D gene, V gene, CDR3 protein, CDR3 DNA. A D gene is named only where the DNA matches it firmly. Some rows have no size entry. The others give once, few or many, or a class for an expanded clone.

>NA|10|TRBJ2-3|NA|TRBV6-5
CASRENTQYF
TGTGCCAGCAGGGAGAACACGCAGTATTTT
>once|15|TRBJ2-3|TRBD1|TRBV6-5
CASTKGQGIADTQYF
TGTGCCAGCACTAAGGGACAGGGAATCGCAGATACGCAGTATTTT
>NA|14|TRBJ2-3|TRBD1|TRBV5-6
CASSGTESTDTQYF
TGTGCCAGCAGCGGGACAGAATCCACAGATACGCAGTATTTT
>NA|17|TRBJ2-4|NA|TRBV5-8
CASSRTPGHLAKNIQYF
TGTGCCAGCAGCCGAACCCCGGGACACCTAGCCAAAAACATTCAGTACTTC
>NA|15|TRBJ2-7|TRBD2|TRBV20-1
CSASPIRGGAGEQYF
TGCAGTGCTAGTCCTATTCGCGGGGGGGCGGGCGAGCAGTACTTC
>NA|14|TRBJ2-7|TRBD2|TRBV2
CASRETSGDYEQYF
TGTGCCAGCAGGGAGACTAGCGGAGACTACGAGCAGTACTTC
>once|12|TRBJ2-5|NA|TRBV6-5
CASRQDQETQYF
TGTGCCAGCAGACAGGACCAAGAGACCCAGTACTTC
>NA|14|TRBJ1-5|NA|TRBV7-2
CASSSGSAGQPQHF
TGTGCCAGCAGCTCCGGGTCGGCGGGTCAGCCCCAGCATTTT
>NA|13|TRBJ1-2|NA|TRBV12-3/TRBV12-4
CASSLGGGYGYTF
TGTGCCAGCAGTTTAGGGGGAGGCTATGGCTACACCTTC
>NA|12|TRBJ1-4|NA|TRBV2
CASRVTDEKLFF
TGTGCCAGCAGGGTGACAGATGAAAAACTGTTTTTT
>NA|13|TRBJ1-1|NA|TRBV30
CAWSVLRNTEAFF
TGTGCCTGGAGTGTACTCCGGAACACTGAAGCTTTCTTT
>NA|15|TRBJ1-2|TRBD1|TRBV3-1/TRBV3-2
CASSLSAGGNYGYTF
TGTGCCAGCAGCCTCTCGGCAGGGGGGAACTATGGCTACACCTTC
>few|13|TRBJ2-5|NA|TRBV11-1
CASSLAVRETQYF
TGTGCCAGCAGCTTAGCGGTCCGGGAGACCCAGTACTTC
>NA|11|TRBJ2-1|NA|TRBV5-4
CASSLNNEQFF
TGTGCCAGCAGTCTAAACAATGAGCAGTTCTTC
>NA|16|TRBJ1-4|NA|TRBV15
CATSRDAGATNEKLFF
TGTGCCACCAGCAGAGACGCGGGGGCAACTAATGAAAAACTGTTTTTT
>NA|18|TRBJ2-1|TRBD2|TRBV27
CASRRTSGGILSYNEQFF
TGTGCCAGCAGAAGGACTAGCGGGGGGATCCTTTCCTACAATGAGCAGTTCTTC
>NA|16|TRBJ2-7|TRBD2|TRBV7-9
CASSSPAGGNSYEQYF
TGTGCCAGCAGCTCCCCCGCGGGGGGCAACTCCTACGAGCAGTACTTC
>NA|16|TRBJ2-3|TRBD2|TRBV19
CASSLGLAGRSDTQYF
TGTGCCAGTAGTCTTGGACTAGCGGGGAGGTCAGATACGCAGTATTTT
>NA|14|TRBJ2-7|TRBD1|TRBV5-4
CASSPGTGPYEQYF
TGTGCCAGCAGCCCCGGGACAGGTCCCTACGAGCAGTACTTC
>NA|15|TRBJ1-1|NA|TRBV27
CASSPEVVSNTEAFF
TGTGCCAGCAGTCCCGAGGTGGTGTCGAACACTGAAGCTTTCTTT
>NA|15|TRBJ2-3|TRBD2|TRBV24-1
CATSEPGTNTDTQYF
TGTGCCACCAGTGAACCCGGGACTAACACAGATACGCAGTATTTT
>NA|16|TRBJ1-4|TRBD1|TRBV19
CASSLDRVPANEKLFF
TGTGCCAGTAGTCTCGACAGGGTTCCGGCTAATGAAAAACTGTTTTTT
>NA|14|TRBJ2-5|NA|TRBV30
CAWSVSGSTETQYF
TGTGCCTGGAGTGTTTCGGGGAGTACAGAGACCCAGTACTTC
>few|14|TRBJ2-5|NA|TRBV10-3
CAISAGGPGETQYF
TGTGCCATCAGTGCCGGGGGTCCTGGGGAGACCCAGTACTTC
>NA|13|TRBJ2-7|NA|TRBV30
CAWGGGGSYEQYF
TGTGCCTGGGGGGGCGGGGGTTCCTACGAGCAGTACTTC
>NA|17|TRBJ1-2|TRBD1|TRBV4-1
CASSHEGQVRPNYGYTF
TGCGCCAGCAGCCATGAAGGACAGGTTCGACCAAATTATGGCTACACCTTC
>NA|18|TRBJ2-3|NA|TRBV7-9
CASSPQRGTNPPTDTQYF
TGTGCCAGCAGCCCCCAACGGGGAACAAATCCCCCAACAGATACGCAGTATTTT
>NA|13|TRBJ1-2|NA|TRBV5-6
CASRGGGNYGYTF
TGTGCCAGCAGAGGGGGGGGGAACTATGGCTACACCTTC
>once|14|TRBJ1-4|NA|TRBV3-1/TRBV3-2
CASSQMGAREKLFF
TGTGCCAGCAGCCAAATGGGGGCGCGTGAAAAACTGTTTTTT
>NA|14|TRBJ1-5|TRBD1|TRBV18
CASSPGTGYQPQHF
TGTGCCAGCTCACCCGGGACAGGGTATCAGCCCCAGCATTTT
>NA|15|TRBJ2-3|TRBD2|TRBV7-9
CASSRTSGGVDTQYF
TGTGCCAGCAGCCGGACTAGCGGGGGGGTGGATACGCAGTATTTT
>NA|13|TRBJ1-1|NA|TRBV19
CASSIQGSTEAFF
TGTGCCAGTAGTATTCAGGGATCCACTGAAGCTTTCTTT
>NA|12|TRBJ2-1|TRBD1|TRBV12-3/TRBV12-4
CASNEQGHLQFF
TGTGCCAGCAATGAACAGGGGCACCTCCAGTTCTTC
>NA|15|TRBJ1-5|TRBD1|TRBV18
CASSPGQGQGQPQHF
TGTGCCAGCTCCCCGGGCCAGGGACAGGGGCAGCCCCAGCATTTT
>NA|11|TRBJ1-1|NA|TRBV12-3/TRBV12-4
CASSKTGEAFF
TGTGCCAGCAGTAAGACAGGTGAAGCTTTCTTT
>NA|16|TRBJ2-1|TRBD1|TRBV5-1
CASGLTGGRSYNEQFF
TGCGCCAGCGGTCTTACAGGGGGCAGATCCTACAATGAGCAGTTCTTC
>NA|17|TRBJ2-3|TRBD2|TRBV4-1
CASSPGTSGMARDTQYF
TGCGCCAGCAGCCCAGGGACTAGCGGGATGGCACGGGATACGCAGTATTTT
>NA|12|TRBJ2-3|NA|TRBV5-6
CASSLATGTQYF
TGTGCCAGCAGCTTGGCAACCGGTACGCAGTATTTT
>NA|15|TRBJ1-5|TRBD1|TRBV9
CASSATGSSNQPQHF
TGTGCCAGCAGCGCGACAGGGTCAAGCAATCAGCCCCAGCATTTT